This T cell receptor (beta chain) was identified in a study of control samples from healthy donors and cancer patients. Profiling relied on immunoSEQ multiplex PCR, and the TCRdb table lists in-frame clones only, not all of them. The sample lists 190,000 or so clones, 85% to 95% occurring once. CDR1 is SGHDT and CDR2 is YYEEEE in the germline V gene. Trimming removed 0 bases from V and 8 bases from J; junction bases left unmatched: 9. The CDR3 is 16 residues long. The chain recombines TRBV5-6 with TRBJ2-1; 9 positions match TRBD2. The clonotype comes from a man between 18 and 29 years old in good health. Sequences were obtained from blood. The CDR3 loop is CASSLGVRGGRYEQFF. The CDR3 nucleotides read TGTGCCAGCAGCTTGGGGGTGCGGGGGGGCCGTTATGAGCAGTTCTTC.